This T cell receptor (beta chain) was sequenced in a study of blood T cell repertoires in COVID-19. In the original analysis: For nucleated cells, counts were estimated from reference gene primer amplification. TCRdb keeps only in-frame clones here, not all; method: immunoSEQ multiplex PCR. V and J calls and clone size are given by that table; D and trimming were obtained from the DNA. The table records fewer than 200,000 clones, about 80% of them present only once. V gave up 3 bases and J gave up 1 base, with 10 bases separating them. Germline V gives CDR1 KGHSH, CDR2 LQKENI. This CDR3 contains 14 residues.

The rearrangement uses TRBV18 and TRBJ2-7, with D maybe TRBD1 (5 bases). Sequencing used peripheral blood. The receptor's source is a woman in her 70s with acute or convalescent COVID-19. CDR3 in DNA: TGTGCCAGCTCACCCGGACACCAATCCTACGAGCAGTACTTC. As protein: CASSPGHQSYEQYF.